This is a list of T cell receptor beta chains from one sample in a study of T cells in Graves' hyperthyroidism and ophthalmopathy. Via MiXCR, TCRdb re-called the multiplex PCR reads, giving one row per CDR3 protein. The sample contains 300,000 to 500,000 distinct CDR3 sequences, 15% of which appear only once. The sequenced material came from blood. These receptors were taken from a woman under 40 with Graves' hyperthyroidism. Each CDR3 is given with its conserved first and last residue. The D gene is left open where the match is weak. For some rows the clone size is stated as once, few or many, or as a class when expanded; others skip it.

J gene | V gene | clone size | D gene | CDR3 DNA | CDR3 protein
TRBJ2-3 | TRBV20-1 | many | - | TGCAGTGCTGGGAGCGCTCAGGGACCCAACGCAGATACGCAGTATTTT | CSAGSAQGPNADTQYF
TRBJ2-7 | TRBV7-9 | few | - | TGTGCCAGCAGTCGGTCTGGGGGCCTTCCGAACGAGCAGTACTTC | CASSRSGGLPNEQYF
TRBJ2-5 | TRBV7-2 | few | - | TGTGCCAGCAGCCACCTTAGAAAGGAGGAGACCCAGTACTTC | CASSHLRKEETQYF
TRBJ2-2 | TRBV18 | - | - | TGTGCCAGCCGAACGGTAGGAAACACCGGGGAGCTGTTTTTT | CASRTVGNTGELFF
TRBJ2-2 | TRBV3-1 | - | TRBD1 | TGTGCCAGCAGCCAACAGGGGGCCGGGGAGCTGTTTTTT | CASSQQGAGELFF
TRBJ2-3 | TRBV4-1 | many | - | TGCGCCAGCAGCCAAGATCCGGGGACCACCGGCACAGATACGCAGTATTTT | CASSQDPGTTGTDTQYF
TRBJ2-2 | TRBV20-1 | - | - | TGCAGTGCTAGAGTTCTACAGGGCAGTATTAACACCGGGGAGCTGTTTTTT | CSARVLQGSINTGELFF
TRBJ2-3 | TRBV24-1 | few | - | TGTGCCACCAGTGCCCCTAGCGAAGACACAGATACGCAGTATTTT | CATSAPSEDTDTQYF
TRBJ2-4 | TRBV12-3/TRBV12-4 | many | - | TGTGCCAGCAGTTTAGGGTTTCTAGCCAAAAACATTCAGTACTTC | CASSLGFLAKNIQYF
TRBJ2-5 | TRBV5-4 | - | - | TGTGCCAGCAGCGCGGGACAGTCCCCCGATAAGACCCAGTACTTC | CASSAGQSPDKTQYF
TRBJ2-5 | TRBV20-1 | few | TRBD1 | TGCAGTGCTAGTAGACAGGGGGTCCAAGAGACCCAGTACTTC | CSASRQGVQETQYF
TRBJ2-5 | TRBV5-1 | many | - | TGCGCCAGCAGCATCGGGAACCCACAAGAGACCCAGTACTTC | CASSIGNPQETQYF
TRBJ2-1 | TRBV5-4 | few | - | TGTGCCAGCAGCCGACTAGAAGAAAATGAGCAGTTCTTC | CASSRLEENEQFF
TRBJ2-3 | TRBV9 | few | - | TGTGCCAGCGGGGGGGCAGGTACAGATACGCAGTATTTT | CASGGAGTDTQYF
TRBJ2-1 | TRBV20-1 | many | TRBD1 | TGCAGTGCCCAAGTCGGGACAGGGGGAAATGAGCAGTTCTTC | CSAQVGTGGNEQFF